A selection of T cell receptor beta chains follows, all from one sample in a study of human T cells and chemical hapten exposure. TCRdb reprocessed the RACE reads with MiXCR, giving one entry per CDR3 protein. In the table there are under 90,000 distinct CDR3 sequences, around 10% of which are singletons. The input for sequencing was whole blood, taken in connection with sensitization to the hapten diphenylcyclopropenone (DPC). These receptors originate from a woman between 35 and 50 years old with alopecia areata. Some clones in this sample may be carry-over from other donors' samples. CDR3s include the opening cysteine and the closing phenylalanine or tryptophan. D genes are given only for firm matches.

J: TRBJ2-1; D: TRBD2; V: TRBV11-2; CDR3: CASSRGLAENEQFF
J: TRBJ2-2; D: NA; V: TRBV2; CDR3: CASTQENTGELFF
J: TRBJ2-3; D: TRBD2; V: TRBV20-1; CDR3: CSLAGGVTDTQYF
J: TRBJ2-1; D: TRBD2; V: TRBV12-3/TRBV12-4; CDR3: CASSLISGGVNEQFF
J: TRBJ2-7; D: NA; V: TRBV10-3; CDR3: CAISVQGTGTDEQYF
J: TRBJ1-5; D: NA; V: TRBV7-6; CDR3: CASSLQGGVQPQHF
J: TRBJ1-2; D: NA; V: TRBV27; CDR3: CASSSQAVRGYTF
J: TRBJ2-2; D: NA; V: TRBV6-2/TRBV6-3; CDR3: CASSYSPATGELFF
J: TRBJ1-5; D: NA; V: TRBV6-2/TRBV6-3; CDR3: CASSIGQPYQPQHF
J: TRBJ2-1; D: TRBD2; V: TRBV15; CDR3: CATTIRTSPNNEQFF
J: TRBJ1-4; D: NA; V: TRBV21-1; CDR3: CASSRKKGDRSNNEKLFF
J: TRBJ1-5; D: NA; V: TRBV3-1; CDR3: CASSQGNGNQPQHF
J: TRBJ2-1; D: NA; V: TRBV4-2; CDR3: CASSQAVPTYNEQFF
J: TRBJ1-5; D: NA; V: TRBV21-1; CDR3: CASSNDYSNQPQHF
J: TRBJ2-3; D: TRBD2; V: TRBV2; CDR3: CARNGLARPDTQYF
J: TRBJ2-3; D: NA; V: TRBV20-1; CDR3: CSAGRGGSTDTQYF
J: TRBJ2-3; D: NA; V: TRBV5-1; CDR3: CASSAGQIGWMDTQYF
J: TRBJ2-2; D: TRBD1; V: TRBV5-1; CDR3: CASSSTGTGYTGELFF
J: TRBJ2-5; D: NA; V: TRBV18; CDR3: CASSPTTGKETQYF
J: TRBJ1-1; D: NA; V: TRBV12-3/TRBV12-4; CDR3: CASSLTVMNTEAFF
J: TRBJ1-5; D: NA; V: TRBV6-2/TRBV6-3; CDR3: CASRQGSGQPQHF
J: TRBJ1-5; D: TRBD1; V: TRBV27; CDR3: CASSSGQGRGQPQHF
J: TRBJ2-3; D: NA; V: TRBV7-2; CDR3: CASGEWGADTQYF
J: TRBJ2-6; D: TRBD1; V: TRBV7-9; CDR3: CASSSTTGWVGSGANVLTF
J: TRBJ1-1; D: NA; V: TRBV12-3/TRBV12-4; CDR3: CASSYRAEGTEAFF
J: TRBJ1-1; D: NA; V: TRBV29-1; CDR3: CSVGAWNTEAFF
J: TRBJ2-3; D: NA; V: TRBV7-2; CDR3: CASSLEELSNTQYF
J: TRBJ2-2; D: TRBD1; V: TRBV30; CDR3: CARTTGVAGELFF
J: TRBJ2-7; D: NA; V: TRBV12-3/TRBV12-4; CDR3: CASSFGVSGYEQYF
J: TRBJ2-7; D: NA; V: TRBV20-1; CDR3: CSAVRGAYEQYF
J: TRBJ1-1; D: NA; V: TRBV4-1; CDR3: CASSQGSALDAEAFF
J: TRBJ2-7; D: NA; V: TRBV5-4; CDR3: CASSSNFGGKWYEQYF
J: TRBJ2-1; D: TRBD2; V: TRBV5-4; CDR3: CASSTRRLATHNEQFF
J: TRBJ2-3; D: TRBD1; V: TRBV12-3/TRBV12-4; CDR3: CASSTDRGPEYF
J: TRBJ1-1; D: NA; V: TRBV5-5; CDR3: CASSSQPVGHTEAFF
J: TRBJ2-4; D: NA; V: TRBV5-1; CDR3: CASSSRPAKNIQYF
J: TRBJ2-1; D: TRBD2; V: TRBV28; CDR3: CASTIGLAGNNEQFF
J: TRBJ1-2; D: NA; V: TRBV7-8; CDR3: CASSLAGVSKDYTF
J: TRBJ2-5; D: NA; V: TRBV27; CDR3: CASSLSANQETQYF
J: TRBJ2-2; D: NA; V: TRBV10-1; CDR3: CATTVELFF